These 12 T cell receptor beta chains originate from one sample sequenced in a study of blood T cell repertoires in COVID-19. Measured with immunoSEQ multiplex PCR; TCRdb has only the in-frame clones, and not every one. The profile shows 200,000 to 300,000 clones, about 80% of them singletons. The sample was peripheral blood. The receptors stem from an elderly man with acute or convalescent COVID-19.

V usage is TRBV6-6 and J usage is TRBJ2-3, with TRBD2 as a possible D gene (6 bases). Germline values: CDR1 MNHNY, CDR2 SVGAGI (reference sequence). The CDR3 runs to 16 residues. Trimming stripped 2 bases from V and 4 bases from J, with 16 bases between. CDR3 sequence (DNA): TGTGCCAGCAGTTACAACGCGGGAAGGGCCGCAGATACGCAGTATTTT. This codes for CASSYNAGRAADTQYF.

V and J are TRBV18 and TRBJ1-5; unclear D gene. Trimming took 1 base from V and 8 from J, leaving 9 bases between them. This CDR3 contains 13 residues. Germline V lookup: CDR1 KGHSH, CDR2 LQKENI. CDR3 bases: TGTGCCAGCTCACCACAAGGGAGGGAGCCCCAGCATTTT. This encodes CASSPQGREPQHF.

This rearrangement joins TRBV5-4 to TRBJ2-1, with TRBD2 matching 8 bases. The V gene's germline CDR1 is SGHNT and CDR2 YYREEE (reference sequence). The ends lost 2 bases at V and 1 base at J; junction bases unmatched: 5. There are 16 residues in the CDR3. The DNA for the CDR3 is TGTGCCAGCAGCTTTTTAGCGGGGACGTCCTACAATGAGCAGTTCTTC. Amino acids: CASSFLAGTSYNEQFF.

The chain joins TRBV19 to TRBJ1-5, with 10 bases fitting TRBD1. Germline CDR1 LNHDA, CDR2 SQIVND (reference sequence). The CDR3 covers 16 residues. Trimming took 7 bases from V and 2 from J; bases not matched to a gene: 8. DNA of the CDR3: TGTGCCAGTACCCGGGACAGGGGTCGGGGCAATCAGCCCCAGCATTTT. It yields the protein CASTRDRGRGNQPQHF.

The genes are TRBV21-1 and TRBJ1-2; the table names TRBD1, a call not compared with the DNA. TRBV21-1 is shown as a pseudogene. CDR3 length: 17 residues. DNA of the CDR3: TGTGCCAGCAGCAAAGGACTGACAGGGCTGGCTAACTATGGCTACACCTTC. It codes for CASSKGLTGLANYGYTF.

Here the CDR3 reads CASSLVGLQETQYF. For the CDR3, the DNA is TGCGCCAGCAGCTTGGTTGGCTTACAAGAGACCCAGTACTTC. This rearrangement joins TRBV5-1 to TRBJ2-5, with D hard to call. CDR1 is SGHRS and CDR2 is YFSETQ in the germline V gene. The V end lost 0 bases, the J end lost 2 bases, and 8 bases lay between the germline ends. There are 14 residues in the CDR3.

This sequence joins TRBV11-1 and TRBJ2-3; perhaps TRBD2 as D (6 bases). The germline V and J ends were trimmed by 6 bases and 2 bases, with 9 bases remaining between them. Germline V gives CDR1 SGHAT, CDR2 FQDESV (reference sequence). CDR3 length equals 13 residues. The CDR3 region has the DNA TGTGCCAGCAGTGCTAGCGTCACAGATACGCAGTATTTT. This translates into CASSASVTDTQYF.

The chain uses TRBV6-5 and TRBJ2-1; TRBD1 aligns across 7 bases. The V gene end was trimmed by 4 bases and the J gene end by 5 bases; junction bases not matched to a gene: 8. Germline loops: CDR1 MNHEY, CDR2 SVGAGI. This CDR3 is 15 amino acids long. The CDR3 DNA reads as TGTGCCAGCAGTTTCTCAGGGGGATCCAACAATGAGCAGTTCTTC. This translates into CASSFSGGSNNEQFF.

This chain uses TRBV3-1 (or the pseudogene TRBV3-2) with TRBJ1-4, with D tentatively TRBD1 (6 bases). Deletions cut 4 bases from V and 7 bases from J, with 19 bases between. Germline-derived CDR1 and CDR2 are LGHDT and YNNKEL (reference sequence). The CDR3 loop spans 16 amino acids. CDR3 sequence: CASSPGSGGAGEKLFF. Here the CDR3 DNA reads TGTGCCAGCAGCCCTGGTTCGGGGGGCGCGGGTGAAAAACTGTTTTTT.

Remarks on this clone: Different DNA sequences within this sample yield the same CDR3. The CDR3 DNA is TGCGCCAGCAGCTTGACAGGGGGGAACACTGAAGCTTTCTTT. Translating gives CASSLTGGNTEAFF. V usage is TRBV5-1 and J usage is TRBJ1-1; TRBD1 agrees at 8 bases. The germline gives CDR1 SGHRS, CDR2 YFSETQ. The ends lost 1 base at V and 1 base at J; junction bases unmatched: 0. The CDR3 is made up of 14 amino acids.

This chain links TRBV5-6 with TRBJ2-3, with D maybe TRBD2 (5 bases). Germline values: CDR1 SGHDT, CDR2 YYEEEE. The CDR3 is 13 amino acids. V lost 6 bases to trimming and J lost 3 bases, with 11 bases between them. The CDR3 sequence is CASTNSGTDTQYF. The CDR3 DNA reads TGTGCCAGCACCAATTCGGGGACAGATACGCAGTATTTT.

In this sample, this clone turned up once. This chain uses TRBV5-4 with TRBJ2-1; no reliable D call. This CDR3 has 12 amino acids. The V end lost 0 bases, the J end lost 10 bases, and 8 bases lay between the germline ends. Germline CDR1 SGHNT, CDR2 YYREEE (reference sequence). The CDR3 bases are TGTGCCAGCAGCTTGGCAGGCAGGGAGCAGTTCTTC. This encodes CASSLAGREQFF.